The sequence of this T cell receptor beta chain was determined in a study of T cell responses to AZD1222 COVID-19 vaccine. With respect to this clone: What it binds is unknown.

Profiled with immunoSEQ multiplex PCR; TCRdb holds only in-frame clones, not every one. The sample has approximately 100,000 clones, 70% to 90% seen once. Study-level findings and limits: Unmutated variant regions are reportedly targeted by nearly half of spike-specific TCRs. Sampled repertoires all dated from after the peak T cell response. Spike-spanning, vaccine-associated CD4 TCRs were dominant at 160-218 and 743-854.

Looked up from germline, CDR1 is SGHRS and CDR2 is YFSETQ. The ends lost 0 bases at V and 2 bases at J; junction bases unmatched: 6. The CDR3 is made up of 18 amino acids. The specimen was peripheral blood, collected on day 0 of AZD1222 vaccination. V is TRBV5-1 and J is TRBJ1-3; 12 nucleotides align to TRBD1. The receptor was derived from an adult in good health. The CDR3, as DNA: TGCGCCAGCAGCTTGGGGGGACAGGGGGCGCTCGCTGGAAACACCATATATTTT. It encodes CASSLGGQGALAGNTIYF. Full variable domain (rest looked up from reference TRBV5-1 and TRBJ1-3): KAGVTQTPRYLIKTRGQQVTLSCSPISGHRSVSWYQQTPGQGLQFLFEYFSETQRNKGNFPGRFSGRQFSNSRSEMNVSTLELGDSALYLCASSLGGQGALAGNTIYFGEGSWLTVV.